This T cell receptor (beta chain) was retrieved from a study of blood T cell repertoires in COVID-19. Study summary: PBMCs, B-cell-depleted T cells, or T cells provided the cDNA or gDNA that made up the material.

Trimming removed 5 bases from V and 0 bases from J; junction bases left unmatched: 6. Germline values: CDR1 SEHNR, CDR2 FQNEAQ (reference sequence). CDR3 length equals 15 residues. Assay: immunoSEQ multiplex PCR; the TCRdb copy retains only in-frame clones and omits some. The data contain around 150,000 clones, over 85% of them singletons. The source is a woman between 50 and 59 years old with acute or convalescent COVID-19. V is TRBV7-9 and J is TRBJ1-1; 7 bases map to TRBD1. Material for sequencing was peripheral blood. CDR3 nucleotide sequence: TGTGCCAGCAGCCTCACGGGACAGTTGAACACTGAAGCTTTCTTT. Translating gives CASSLTGQLNTEAFF.